The T cell receptor beta chain under discussion was sequenced for a study of blood T cell repertoires in COVID-19 (TCRdb year 2020). Notes on the research overall: Samples covering the acute and convalescent phases of COVID-19 were provided by collaborators in the United States, Italy and Spain. HLA class I and class II types, where available, came from metadata supplied by the sample provider rather than from assay-based typing. A freely available public database, intended as a resource for researchers studying the immune response to SARS-CoV-2, is where the repertoires were released. The samples were drawn from two sources: the first 160 participants of the ongoing ImmuneRACE study, and over 950 subjects contributed by 6 global collaborators. Subjects who had been exposed to COVID-19, were actively infected with it, or had recovered from it provided the deeply sampled blood TCRbeta repertoires that made up the dataset. A de-identified subject ID, COVID-19 status, age in years and sex were almost always included in the sample metadata. The prospective study material was composed of cDNA or gDNA derived from T cells, B-cell-depleted T cells, or PBMCs. The research as a whole found: The quantity of clinical and demographic metadata differed by source and by participant and was supplied without curation.

Collaborating institutions collected whole blood in K2EDTA tubes following their own protocols. Collaborator samples were shipped for TCRbeta analysis as frozen whole blood, isolated PBMCs, or DNA extracted from either sample type. On this clone itself: The target of this receptor is not known. The input lacks base qualities; no much larger clone sits a single base away.

TCRbeta CDR3 regions were amplified from genomic DNA by means of the immunoSEQ Assay, a bias-controlled multiplex PCR. As for how the authors treated the data: The number of nucleated cells in each sample was estimated from the amplification of reference gene primers within the assay. To quantify the absolute abundance of each unique TCRbeta CDR3 rearrangement, sequence reads were collapsed and filtered. For each sample, productive Simpson clonality was calculated by taking the square root of Simpson's diversity index across productive rearrangements. TCRdb's version of the immuneACCESS table is confined to in-frame rearrangements and falls short of the full clone set. An unresolved V gene accounts for under half of the shortfall where checked; the remainder is of unknown origin. The V and J calls and the clone size are those of that table, but D and trimming were determined from the DNA. The sample yields about 33,000 clones; more than 80% were counted once. The top ten hold roughly 7% of the sample.

Sequencing was done on a sample of peripheral blood. The TCR sequence derives from a human donor in a cohort sampled during active COVID-19.

The DNA sequence is as follows: TGCGCCAGCAGCCAAGATGGGGCTAGCGGCTACGAGCAGTACTTC. It specifies CASSQDGASGYEQYF. The V gene is TRBV4-1 and the J gene is TRBJ2-7; TRBD2 fits 7 bases in the junction. CDR1 and CDR2 are drawn from the germline V gene: MGHRA, YSYEKL. The junction shows trimming of 0 bases on V and 3 bases on J, and the gene matches do not reach 5 bases of it. The cysteine opens and the phenylalanine closes a CDR3 of 15 amino acids. The only DNA kept is the CDR3, 45 bases in frame from the first base.